The 10 T cell receptor beta chains below were found in one sample sequenced in a study of identical twins. Using its own MiXCR run on the 5' RACE reads, TCRdb lists one record per CDR3 protein. Counted here are under 300,000 distinct CDR3 sequences, over 9.5% occurring once; the ten biggest clones make up 3.5% to 5%. This sample also belongs to another study, concerning yellow fever vaccine responses in identical twins.

Sample: memory (CD45RO+) T cells sorted from blood. The source is a woman younger than 30 in good health.

This clonotype was seen ten or more times. V gene TRBV6-4 combines with J gene TRBJ2-3; TRBD2 aligns across 9 bases. This CDR3 spans 15 amino acids. With V trimmed by 4 bases and J by 0 bases, 2 bases remained unmatched. The germline V gene encodes CDR1 MRHNA and CDR2 SNTAGT. The CDR3 protein is CASSATSGSTDTQYF. The CDR3 DNA sequence: TGTGCCAGCAGTGCTACTAGCGGGAGCACAGATACGCAGTATTTT.

The chain joins TRBV20-1 to TRBJ2-7; the D gene is possibly TRBD2 (5 bases). Per germline, CDR1 DFQATT and CDR2 SNEGSKA (reference sequence). The CDR3 is 12 amino acids. The V gene lost 8 bases and the J gene lost 2 bases, with 13 bases spanning the gap. For the CDR3, the DNA is TGCAGTACCCGGACTTCGGCCTACGAGCAGTACTTC. This translates into CSTRTSAYEQYF.

This clonotype was seen only a few times. This chain uses TRBV12-3 or TRBV12-4 with TRBJ2-2, with D tentatively TRBD2 (6 bases). V lost 3 bases and J 7 bases, leaving 9 bases between the germline ends. The CDR3 covers 13 residues. The CDR3 sequence: CASSFREFGELFF. CDR3 in DNA: TGTGCCAGCAGTTTTCGGGAGTTCGGGGAGCTGTTTTTT.

This clonotype showed up many times. The V and J genes are TRBV3-1 and TRBJ2-7, with 7 bases matching TRBD2. Germline V CDR1 and CDR2: LGHDT, YNNKEL (reference sequence). The CDR3 loop spans 15 amino acids. V gave up 3 bases and J gave up 2 bases; unmatched junction bases: 7. CDR3 loop: CASSQSGILTYEQYF. CDR3 DNA: TGTGCCAGCAGCCAGAGCGGGATACTCACCTACGAGCAGTACTTC.

V is TRBV18 and J is TRBJ1-1; D is unresolved. CDR1 and CDR2 (germline): KGHSH, LQKENI. This CDR3 has 13 residues. V shed 3 bases and J shed 2 bases, with 7 bases lying between them. In nucleotides, the CDR3 is TGTGCCAGCTCACCCAACAGCAACACTGAAGCTTTCTTT. Protein: CASSPNSNTEAFF.

The gene calls are TRBV5-6 and TRBJ1-5; 7 positions agree with TRBD1. CDR3 length: 16 amino acids. Germline V gene data show CDR1 as SGHDT and CDR2 as YYEEEE. Losses at the gene ends were 4 bases for V and 4 bases for J; bases not matched to a gene: 11. The CDR3 region is CASSRTGPGLNQPQHF. The CDR3 DNA follows: TGTGCCAGCAGCCGGACAGGCCCAGGGCTTAATCAGCCCCAGCATTTT.

This clonotype turned up a few times. The chain combines TRBV9 with TRBJ2-1; D not resolved. The CDR3 covers 17 residues. Trimming cost V 0 bases and J 2 bases, with 15 bases left between them. Germline assignment: CDR1 SGDLS and CDR2 YYNGEE. The CDR3 nucleotides are TGTGCCAGCAGCGTAGAGGCCTTTCGGACCGCCTACAATGAGCAGTTCTTC. The encoded protein is CASSVEAFRTAYNEQFF.

The table lists this clonotype with a few counts. The chain employs TRBV29-1 and TRBJ2-3; D is perhaps TRBD2 (6 bases). From germline, CDR1 is SQVTM and CDR2 ANQGSEA. V shed 5 bases and J shed 0 bases, with 12 bases lying between them. CDR3 length equals 14 residues. The CDR3 spells CSVQPGLSTDTQYF. Written as DNA, the CDR3 is TGCAGCGTTCAACCGGGACTGAGCACAGATACGCAGTATTTT.

The CDR3 nucleotides read TGTGCCAGCAGTCCGACAGGGGGCGGTAACTATGGCTACACCTTC. Translated: CASSPTGGGNYGYTF. V usage is TRBV12-3 or TRBV12-4 and J usage is TRBJ1-2; 10 positions agree with TRBD1. The J segment lost 1 base and the V segment lost 5 bases, leaving 4 bases of the junction unmatched. This CDR3 contains 15 residues.

A few counts support this clonotype. V gene TRBV11-2 combines with J gene TRBJ2-7; D is possibly TRBD2 (5 bases). Per the germline V gene, CDR1 is SGHAT and CDR2 is FQNNGV. The CDR3 spans 14 residues. V lost 3 bases to trimming and J lost 3 bases, with 12 bases between them. CDR3 nucleotides: TGTGCCAGCAGCTTTGGGAGAATTCTCTACGAGCAGTACTTC. Residues: CASSFGRILYEQYF.